The T cell receptor beta chain under discussion was sequenced for a study of blood T cell repertoires in COVID-19. Cohort 3 donors counted as recovered after two negative PCRs, clearance, or resolved symptoms. TCRdb's copy holds only in-frame clones and misses some; the assay was immunoSEQ multiplex PCR. The profile shows approximately 170,000 clones, around 89% of them singletons. With 5 bases clipped from V and 6 bases from J, the junction kept 13 bases outside the gene matches. The CDR3 length is 17 residues. From germline, CDR1 is SGHAT and CDR2 FQNNGV. The specimen sequenced was PBMCs or T cells enriched from blood (not recorded which). The TCR comes from a woman under 30 who had recovered from COVID-19. The chain uses TRBV11-2 and TRBJ1-4, with 9 bases fitting TRBD1. Written as DNA, the CDR3 is TGTGCCAGCAGCCCACGGGGAGTACAGGGGGCGGATGAAAAACTGTTTTTT. Translation: CASSPRGVQGADEKLFF.